The clone carrying this T cell receptor beta chain was observed a handful of times. Its antigen is as yet unknown. The data derive from a study of cytomegalovirus exposure and HLA in healthy donors. Findings and limits, study-wide: Association of roughly 18,000 TCR beta sequences with HLA alleles was found at 0.05 false discovery rate in a later analysis. Roughly uniform sequencing depth across donors was assumed, possibly incorrectly. An analysis was carried out later, and it reportedly showed fewer N-insertions in an Asian-associated ancestry cluster than the approximately 610-donor mean.

This CDR3 spans 13 amino acids. V dropped 3 bases and J dropped 6 bases, with 12 bases sitting between them. Germline CDR1 SQVTM, CDR2 ANQGSEA. Amplification used 60 Vbeta primers and 13 Jbeta primers. Method: immunoSEQ multiplex PCR; TCRdb's copy keeps in-frame clones and lacks some. The repertoire holds 14,000 or so clones, with about two thirds as singletons. Healthy individuals who donated bone marrow served as the donors. This receptor was obtained from a woman aged 45-65 years in good health and CMV-seropositive. The rearrangement uses TRBV29-1 and TRBJ1-5; D might be TRBD1 (5 bases). Sequencing input: PBMCs. The CDR3 loop is CSVDYGGGQPQHF. In DNA, the CDR3 is TGCAGCGTTGATTATGGCGGGGGTCAGCCCCAGCATTTT.